This paragraph covers one T cell receptor (beta chain) sequence. Its target is not known. This specimen belongs to a study of cytomegalovirus exposure and HLA in healthy donors. Study-wide results and caveats: Around 160 TCR beta chains were listed as cytomegalovirus-associated.

The CDR3 has 14 amino acids. Germline V lookup: CDR1 LNHDA, CDR2 SQIVND (reference sequence). With 5 bases clipped from V and 5 bases from J, the junction kept 4 bases outside the gene matches. Primers for the PCR totalled 60 Vbeta and 13 Jbeta. Some clones are missing from TCRdb's copy, which holds only in-frame ones; the method was immunoSEQ multiplex PCR. The sample has about 98,000 clones, about 74% seen once. The sample consisted of PBMCs. This chain links TRBV19 with TRBJ2-1, with 9 positions matching TRBD2. The clonotype originates from a male donor in good health and CMV-seronegative. The chain's CDR3 is CASSRGLAHNEQFF. For the CDR3, the DNA is TGTGCCAGTAGTCGGGGACTAGCCCACAATGAGCAGTTCTTC.